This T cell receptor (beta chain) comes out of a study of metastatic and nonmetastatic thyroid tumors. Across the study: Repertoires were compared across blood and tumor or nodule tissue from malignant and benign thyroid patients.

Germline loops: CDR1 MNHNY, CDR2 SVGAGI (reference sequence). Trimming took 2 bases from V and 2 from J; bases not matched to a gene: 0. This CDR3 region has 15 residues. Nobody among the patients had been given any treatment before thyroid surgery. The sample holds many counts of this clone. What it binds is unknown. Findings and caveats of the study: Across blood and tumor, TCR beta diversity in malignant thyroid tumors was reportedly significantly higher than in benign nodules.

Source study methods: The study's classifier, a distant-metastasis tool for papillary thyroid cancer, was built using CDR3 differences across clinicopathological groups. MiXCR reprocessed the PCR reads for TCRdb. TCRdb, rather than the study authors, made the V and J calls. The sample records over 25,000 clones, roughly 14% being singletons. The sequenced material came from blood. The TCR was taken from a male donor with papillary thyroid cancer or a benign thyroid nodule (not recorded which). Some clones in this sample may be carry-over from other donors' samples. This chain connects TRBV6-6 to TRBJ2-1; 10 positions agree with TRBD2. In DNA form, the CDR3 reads TGTGCCAGCAGTTACACTAGCGGGACCTACAATGAGCAGTTCTTC. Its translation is CASSYTSGTYNEQFF.